This T cell receptor (beta chain) was obtained from a study of T-cell reconstitution after alpha-beta-depleted transplantation in children. Preparation of the TCRbeta library involved a method that used unique molecular identifiers. A single record per CDR3 protein comes from TCRdb applying MiXCR to the PCR reads. The top ten hold around 0.76% of the sample, which has 700,000 or so distinct CDR3 sequences, around 14% seen once. General study findings and limits: At around two months after transplant, the alpha-beta T cells were reportedly derived from several hundred expanded clones that came from non-depleted graft cells.

This clonotype was recorded many times. Its antigen is unidentified. V lost 4 bases to trimming and J lost 1 base, with 14 bases between them. Germline V CDR1 and CDR2: SGHRS, YFSETQ. The CDR3 is 16 amino acids. The sequence came from a girl aged 2 to 10 with congenital amegakaryocytic thrombocytopenia, due to receive a stem cell transplant. The source was PBMCs, collected before TCRalphabeta/CD19-depleted stem cell transplant. This chain links TRBV5-1 with TRBJ2-2, with unresolved D. This CDR3 reads CASSTNTVGNTGELFF. The CDR3 nucleotides read TGCGCCAGCAGCACGAACACGGTGGGGAACACCGGGGAGCTGTTTTTT.